This entry lists 10 T cell receptor beta chains sequenced from one sample in a study of blood T cells in healthy people across ages. Together with a sample-barcoded 5' primer, a J-beta primer mix was included in a second PCR lasting roughly 6 to 12 cycles. TCRdb called the 5' RACE reads again in MiXCR, with one record for every CDR3 protein. The sample shows about 640,000 distinct CDR3 sequences, 45% to 65% of them seen only once. The sample was blood. The receptors derive from a man aged 60 to 75 in good health.

A few counts support this clonotype. V gene TRBV3-1 combines with J gene TRBJ2-6; D unclear. The CDR3 consists of 14 residues. V lost 0 bases to trimming and J lost 2 bases, with 2 bases between them. Germline values: CDR1 LGHDT, CDR2 YNNKEL (reference sequence). Here the CDR3 DNA reads TGTGCCAGCAGCCAAGAAGCTGGGGCCAACGTCCTGACTTTC. As protein: CASSQEAGANVLTF. Variable domain in full (rest from reference TRBV3-1 and TRBJ2-6): DTAVSQTPKYLVTQMGNDKSIKCEQNLGHDTMYWYKQDSKKFLKIMFSYNNKELIINETVPNRFSPKSPDKAHLNLHINSLELGDSAVYFCASSQEAGANVLTFGAGSRLTVL.

The rearrangement joins TRBV7-2 to TRBJ2-7, with 8 bases lining up with TRBD1. The CDR3 has 15 amino acids. Germline CDR1 SGHTA, CDR2 FQGNSA. V shed 1 base and J 2 bases; nucleotides not matched to a gene: 4. The CDR3 protein is CASSLGTGKAYEQYF. CDR3 DNA: TGTGCCAGCAGCTTAGGGACAGGGAAGGCCTACGAGCAGTACTTC.

The chain couples TRBV12-3 or TRBV12-4 to TRBJ2-7, with TRBD2 identical over 9 bases. The J call may be wrong; the DNA end is better matched by TRBJ2-1. This CDR3 contains 12 residues. CDR3 region: CASSAGGYEQFF. The CDR3 region has the DNA TGTGCCAGCAGCGCGGGGGGGTACGAGCAGTTCTTC.

The chain has TRBV7-2 and TRBJ2-5; possibly TRBD2 for D (7 bases). The germline V and J ends were trimmed by 1 base and 10 bases, with 19 bases remaining between them. The CDR3 has 15 residues. Germline CDR1 is SGHTA and CDR2 is FQGNSA. The CDR3, as DNA: TGTGCCAGCAGCTTAGTAGCGGCGGCGAGGGGGGGCCAGTACTTC. This sequence encodes CASSLVAAARGGQYF. The full variable domain, with the rest looked up from reference TRBV7-2 and TRBJ2-5, is GAGVSQSPSNKVTEKGKDVELRCDPISGHTALYWYRQSLGQGLEFLIYFQGNSAPDKSGLPSDRFSAERTGGSVSTLTIQRTQQEDSAVYLCASSLVAAARGGQYFGPGTRLLVL.

This sequence joins TRBV5-1 and TRBJ2-3; TRBD2 matches at 8 bases. The CDR3 runs to 14 residues. Germline V gene lookup returns CDR1 SGHRS and CDR2 YFSETQ. V shed 6 bases and J 2 bases; nucleotides not matched to a gene: 5. The CDR3 coding sequence is TGCGCCAGCACGCGGGGGGATCTCACAGATACGCAGTATTTT. This gives the protein CASTRGDLTDTQYF.

This clonotype was seen more than once but under ten times. The V gene is TRBV18, the J gene TRBJ2-6, with a weak D call TRBD1 (6 bases). CDR1 KGHSH and CDR2 LQKENI come from the germline V gene. This CDR3 contains 15 residues. Trimming took off 5 bases at V and 0 bases at J, with 8 bases between the two ends. As DNA, the CDR3 is TGTGCCAGCTCAACAGGGAGCTCTGGGGCCAACGTCCTGACTTTC. Protein product: CASSTGSSGANVLTF.

CDR3 residues: CSARRQGEANYGYTF. CDR3 DNA sequence: TGCAGTGCTAGACGACAGGGGGAGGCTAACTATGGCTACACCTTC. The genes are TRBV20-1 and TRBJ1-2, with TRBD1 identical over 9 bases. CDR3 length equals 15 residues. Germline trimming cut 2 bases from V and 0 bases from J; bases unmatched to any gene: 4. Germline CDR1 reads DFQATT; CDR2 reads SNEGSKA (reference sequence).

The rearrangement uses TRBV2 and TRBJ2-3; no clear D gene. The CDR3 loop spans 11 amino acids. The V and J ends lost 2 bases and 8 bases respectively, with 5 bases between them. Germline CDR1 SNHLY, CDR2 FYNNEI. As DNA, the CDR3 is TGTGCCAGCAGTGAAACGGTTACGCAGTATTTT. Amino acid sequence: CASSETVTQYF.

The chain has TRBV18 and TRBJ2-1, with 10 bases matching TRBD1. The V segment lost 0 bases and the J segment 8 bases; nucleotides outside the gene matches: 4. From germline, CDR1 is KGHSH and CDR2 LQKENI. The CDR3 is made up of 15 amino acids. CDR3 DNA: TGTGCCAGCTCACCACCCGGGGACAGGGGTGATGAGCAGTTCTTC. Amino acids: CASSPPGDRGDEQFF.

J is TRBJ2-5 and V is TRBV10-3, with 7 bases identical to TRBD1. The V segment lost 6 bases and the J segment 3 bases; nucleotides outside the gene matches: 7. In germline, CDR1 is ENHRY, CDR2 SYGVKD. This CDR3 comprises 14 residues. CDR3 amino acids: CAISLTGSEETQYF. DNA of the CDR3: TGTGCCATCAGCTTGACAGGGAGCGAAGAGACCCAGTACTTC.